This T cell receptor (beta chain) is drawn from a study of cytomegalovirus exposure and HLA in healthy donors. The CDR3 is 16 amino acids. With 0 bases clipped from V and 6 bases from J, the junction kept 6 bases outside the gene matches. The germline gives CDR1 MGHRA, CDR2 YSYEKL. This clone was recorded only once. Primers: 60 Vbeta forward and 13 Jbeta reverse. The assay was immunoSEQ multiplex PCR, and TCRdb's table has in-frame clones only and misses some. The sample consists of more than 110,000 clones, roughly 80% of them appearing once. The sequenced sample was PBMCs. This chain links TRBV4-1 with TRBJ1-5; 9 bases are a match to TRBD1. The TCR originated in a female donor in good health and CMV-seronegative. The CDR3 sequence: CASSQDPTGGVQPQHF. In DNA form, the CDR3 reads TGCGCCAGCAGCCAAGACCCGACAGGGGGAGTTCAGCCCCAGCATTTT.